These 31 T cell receptor beta chains came from one sample sequenced in a study of T cell responses to AZD1222 COVID-19 vaccine. Profiled with immunoSEQ multiplex PCR; TCRdb holds only in-frame clones, not every one. This table has more than 85,000 clones, 88% appearing once. The sequences come from peripheral blood, collected on day 0 of AZD1222 vaccination. The receptor set was obtained from an adult in good health.

The chain carries TRBV15 and TRBJ1-5; no reliable D call. The CDR3 loop spans 18 amino acids. Per germline, CDR1 LNHNV and CDR2 YYDKDF (reference sequence). V gave up 0 bases and J gave up 4 bases, with 19 bases separating them. The CDR3 DNA is TGTGCCACCAGCAGAGATAAGGTGACTCCCGGAAGGAATCAGCCCCAGCATTTT. It encodes CATSRDKVTPGRNQPQHF.

The V gene is TRBV11-3, the J gene TRBJ2-7; TRBD2 matches at 12 bases. The CDR3 runs to 12 residues. V was clipped by 10 bases and J by 3 bases; unmatched bases: 1. Germline loops: CDR1 SGHNT, CDR2 YENEEA. The CDR3 bases are TGTGCCACGACTAGCGGGAGCTACGAGCAGTACTTC. The encoded protein is CATTSGSYEQYF.

This clone has only a few counts. V gene TRBV28 combines with J gene TRBJ2-7; tentatively, D is TRBD1 or TRBD2 (5 bases each). The CDR3 has 14 residues. Germline V gives CDR1 MDHEN, CDR2 SYDVKM. Deletions cut 10 bases from V and 2 bases from J, with 18 bases between. The CDR3 DNA reads as TGTGCCATTTCTAAGGGGACGGCTACCTACGAGCAGTACTTC. Amino acids: CAISKGTATYEQYF.

The CDR3: CASSASSGDSYEQYF. CDR3 in DNA: TGTGCCAGCAGCGCGTCTAGCGGGGACTCCTACGAGCAGTACTTC. The chain combines TRBV9 with TRBJ2-7; 9 nucleotides match TRBD2. Germline V gene lookup returns CDR1 SGDLS and CDR2 YYNGEE. With 3 bases clipped from V and 0 bases from J, the junction kept 4 bases outside the gene matches. This CDR3 comprises 15 residues.

The J gene is TRBJ1-2, the V gene TRBV12-3 or TRBV12-4; D not resolved. Trimming took 9 bases from V and 4 from J, leaving 9 bases between them. There are 11 residues in the CDR3. Here the CDR3 DNA reads TGTGCCAGTGGTGTGGGCTATGGCTACACCTTC. Amino acid sequence: CASGVGYGYTF.

The genes are TRBV2 and TRBJ1-5, with unresolved D. CDR3 length: 13 amino acids. CDR1 and CDR2 (germline): SNHLY, FYNNEI. Trimming took 7 bases from V and 6 from J, leaving 13 bases between them. In nucleotides, the CDR3 is TGTGCCAGCACTCCCTCCCTAGCTCAGCCCCAGCATTTT. Its translation: CASTPSLAQPQHF. Together with reference TRBV2 and TRBJ1-5, the CDR3 gives the full variable domain: EPEVTQTPSHQVTQMGQEVILRCVPISNHLYFYWYRQILGQKVEFLVSFYNNEISEKSEIFDDQFSVERPDGSNFTLKIRSTKLEDSAMYFCASTPSLAQPQHFGDGTRLSIL.

The V and J genes are TRBV14 and TRBJ2-2, with D perhaps TRBD1 (6 bases). Trimming stripped 6 bases from V and 7 bases from J, with 12 bases between. Germline lookup yields CDR1 SGHDN and CDR2 FVKESK. This CDR3 comprises 13 residues. The CDR3 reads CASRDRRLGELFF. CDR3 coding DNA: TGTGCCAGCAGGGACAGACGGCTCGGGGAGCTGTTTTTT. The whole variable domain, remainder taken from reference TRBV14 and TRBJ2-2, is EAGVTQFPSHSVIEKGQTVTLRCDPISGHDNLYWYRRVMGKEIKFLLHFVKESKQDESGMPNNRFLAERTGGTYSTLKVQPAELEDSGVYFCASRDRRLGELFFGEGSRLTVL.

V is TRBV5-5 and J is TRBJ2-7; maybe TRBD2 (6 bases). The germline V and J ends were trimmed by 5 bases and 3 bases, with 15 bases remaining between them. This CDR3 has 14 residues. CDR1 SGHKS and CDR2 YYEKEE come from the germline V gene (reference sequence). In nucleotides, the CDR3 is TGTGCCAGCAGACACCTAGCGAGGGACTACGAGCAGTACTTC. It is translated as CASRHLARDYEQYF.

The chain uses TRBV5-1 and TRBJ2-7, with 11 bases identical to TRBD2. CDR1 is SGHRS, CDR2 YFSETQ, per germline. The CDR3 extends over 16 amino acids. V shed 0 bases, J shed 6 bases, and the junction held 8 bases outside the gene matches. The CDR3 region has the DNA TGCGCCAGCAGCTTGGAAGCGTCTAGCGGGAGGTCCGAGCAGTACTTC. It translates to CASSLEASSGRSEQYF.

The J gene is TRBJ2-3, the V gene TRBV25-1; D is undetermined. Per the germline V gene, CDR1 is MGHDK and CDR2 is SYGVNS. Trimming shortened V by 3 bases and J by 5 bases, and 9 bases separated the two germline ends. The CDR3 totals 13 residues. The CDR3 here is CASSDRIGDTQYF. The CDR3 DNA reads as TGTGCCAGCAGTGACCGAATCGGAGATACGCAGTATTTT.

V and J are TRBV2 and TRBJ1-5; TRBD1 agrees at 7 bases. The length of the CDR3 is 15 residues. From germline, CDR1 is SNHLY and CDR2 FYNNEI. J was trimmed by 3 bases and V by 5 bases; bases with no gene match: 7. CDR3 bases: TGTGCCAGCAGTATCTCAGGACAGGTCAATCAGCCCCAGCATTTT. Amino acids: CASSISGQVNQPQHF. The whole variable domain, filled in from reference TRBV2 and TRBJ1-5, reads EPEVTQTPSHQVTQMGQEVILRCVPISNHLYFYWYRQILGQKVEFLVSFYNNEISEKSEIFDDQFSVERPDGSNFTLKIRSTKLEDSAMYFCASSISGQVNQPQHFGDGTRLSIL.

This chain uses TRBV7-9 with TRBJ2-7; 11 bases agree with TRBD2. The V gene end was trimmed by 5 bases and the J gene end by 0 bases; junction bases not matched to a gene: 6. In germline, CDR1 is SEHNR, CDR2 FQNEAQ (reference sequence). CDR3 length: 16 amino acids. In DNA, the CDR3 is TGTGCCAGCAGCGGCTGGACTAGCGGGCGCTCCTACGAGCAGTACTTC. It encodes CASSGWTSGRSYEQYF.

In nucleotides, the CDR3 is TGTGCCAGCAGTGAAGCGCTTTTTCGGACAGGGGAAAATCAGCCCCAGCATTTT. It specifies CASSEALFRTGENQPQHF. The chain employs TRBV2 and TRBJ1-5, with 9 bases matching TRBD1. The ends lost 0 bases at V and 4 bases at J; junction bases unmatched: 10. This CDR3 spans 18 amino acids. Germline CDR1 reads SNHLY; CDR2 reads FYNNEI.

V gene TRBV19 combines with J gene TRBJ2-6, with 7 bases matching TRBD1. CDR1 and CDR2 (germline): LNHDA, SQIVND (reference sequence). With 4 bases clipped from V and 0 bases from J, the junction kept 6 bases outside the gene matches. This CDR3 region has 17 residues. CDR3 region: CASSTLGQLSGANVLTF. CDR3 in DNA: TGTGCCAGTAGTACCCTGGGACAGCTCTCTGGGGCCAACGTCCTGACTTTC.

V gene TRBV10-3 combines with J gene TRBJ1-2, with a weak D call TRBD1 (6 bases). Trimming took off 3 bases at V and 5 bases at J, with 16 bases between the two ends. There are 15 residues in the CDR3. Germline V CDR1 and CDR2: ENHRY, SYGVKD. This CDR3 reads CAISELQGGKYGYTF. DNA of the CDR3: TGTGCCATCAGTGAATTACAGGGAGGGAAGTATGGCTACACCTTC.

This clone was detected many times. This rearrangement joins TRBV3-1 (or the pseudogene TRBV3-2) to TRBJ2-7; TRBD2 matches 9 bases. The CDR3 has 17 amino acids. V trimming: 3 bases; J trimming: 0 bases; junction bases outside the gene matches: 9. Germline V gene lookup returns CDR1 LGHDT and CDR2 YNNKEL (reference sequence). In DNA, the CDR3 is TGTGCCAGCAGCCACGAGACTAGCGGAGCTACCTCCTACGAGCAGTACTTC. Protein product: CASSHETSGATSYEQYF.

Only one count was recorded for this clone. This chain links TRBV5-1 with TRBJ1-1; 7 bases are a match to TRBD1. The junction had 15 bases not matched to a gene; V was cut back by 1 base and J by 6 bases. The CDR3 contains 17 residues. In germline, CDR1 is SGHRS, CDR2 YFSETQ. CDR3 DNA: TGCGCCAGCAGCTTGTTCGTCAGGGGGATCGGAGGGGCTGAAGCTTTCTTT. Its protein product is CASSLFVRGIGGAEAFF.

The chain recombines TRBV27 with TRBJ2-1, with TRBD2 matching 12 bases. Per germline, CDR1 MNHEY and CDR2 SMNVEV (reference sequence). Unmatched junction bases numbered 9, after V lost 4 bases and J lost 8 bases. This CDR3 is 16 amino acids long. The CDR3 coding sequence is TGTGCCAGCAGTTCACCTGGACTAGCGGGACTCGATGAGCAGTTCTTC. This encodes CASSSPGLAGLDEQFF.

The V gene is TRBV7-3, the J gene TRBJ1-1, with D possibly being TRBD1 (5 bases). Germline V gene data show CDR1 as SGHTA and CDR2 as FQGTGA. The CDR3 consists of 17 residues. Deletions cut 8 bases from V and 1 base from J, with 23 bases between. The DNA for the CDR3 is TGTGCCAGCTCCGATTATTTAGTCAGGACACCGAACACTGAAGCTTTCTTT. It is translated as CASSDYLVRTPNTEAFF. Combining the CDR3 with reference TRBV7-3 and TRBJ1-1 gives the whole variable domain GAGVSQTPSNKVTEKGKYVELRCDPISGHTALYWYRQSLGQGPEFLIYFQGTGAADDSGLPNDRFFAVRPEGSVSTLKIQRTERGDSAVYLCASSDYLVRTPNTEAFFGQGTRLTVV.

J is TRBJ1-1 and V is TRBV12-3 or TRBV12-4, with D unresolved. The CDR3 totals 13 residues. V was trimmed by 4 bases and J by 0 bases, leaving 6 bases between them. The DNA for the CDR3 is TGTGCCAGCAGTTCTTTTATGAACACTGAAGCTTTCTTT. It encodes CASSSFMNTEAFF.

This clone appeared a single time. This chain links TRBV27 with TRBJ2-5; D not resolved. The CDR3 runs to 11 residues. Between the trimmed V and J ends, which lost 6 bases and 4 bases, there was a span of 6 bases. Germline V gene sequence: CDR1 MNHEY, CDR2 SMNVEV (reference sequence). The CDR3 region is CASSVGETQYF. Here the CDR3 DNA reads TGTGCCAGCAGCGTCGGAGAGACCCAGTACTTC.

The chain couples TRBV6-5 to TRBJ2-2; the D is unclear. This CDR3 spans 15 amino acids. Germline CDR1 and CDR2: MNHEY and SVGAGI. Trimming stripped 6 bases from V and 6 bases from J, with 17 bases between. The CDR3, as DNA: TGTGCCAGCAGATCCGGGTCCTGGAATTCCGGGGAGCTGTTTTTT. Its translation: CASRSGSWNSGELFF.

The chain couples TRBV19 to TRBJ1-1; D not certain. Germline CDR1 LNHDA, CDR2 SQIVND (reference sequence). The CDR3 consists of 14 residues. V was cut by 0 bases and J by 4 bases, with 9 bases left in between. The CDR3 coding sequence is TGTGCCAGTAGTATAGATCGGGCTTCCACTGAAGCTTTCTTT. It encodes CASSIDRASTEAFF.

This clone was seen only a few times. The DNA for the CDR3 is TGTGCCAGGTCGGGGCCCCAAACAGGGATAACCTACAATGAGCAGTTCTTC. It is translated as CARSGPQTGITYNEQFF. The V and J genes are TRBV5-8 and TRBJ2-1, with D tentatively TRBD1 (6 bases). The germline V and J ends were trimmed by 8 bases and 2 bases, with 23 bases remaining between them. CDR1 is SGHTS, CDR2 YDEGEE, per germline. CDR3 length equals 17 residues.

The gene calls are TRBV5-1 and TRBJ2-1; D remains unclear. CDR1 is SGHRS, CDR2 YFSETQ, per germline. The CDR3 runs to 15 residues. Trimming removed 0 bases at V and 6 bases at J, with 13 bases between. The CDR3 loop reads CASSLVRGEGNEQFF. The CDR3 DNA is TGCGCCAGCAGCTTGGTGCGTGGAGAAGGCAATGAGCAGTTCTTC.

CDR3 loop: CASSSGLALNEQFF. DNA of the CDR3: TGTGCCAGCAGCTCCGGACTAGCTCTGAATGAGCAGTTCTTC. The rearrangement joins TRBV28 to TRBJ2-1; 8 bases map to TRBD2. The V and J ends lost 6 bases and 7 bases, in that order; junction bases with no gene match: 8. Germline V gene data show CDR1 as MDHEN and CDR2 as SYDVKM. The CDR3 consists of 14 residues.

The CDR3 DNA follows: TGTGCCAGCAGCCGACAGGGGAGGACGGGGACCGGGGAGCTGTTTTTT. Translation: CASSRQGRTGTGELFF. This chain joins TRBV3-1 (or the pseudogene TRBV3-2) and TRBJ2-2; 8 bases line up with TRBD1. The CDR3 contains 16 residues. The junction had 9 bases not matched to a gene; V was cut back by 4 bases and J by 5 bases. Germline V gives CDR1 LGHDT, CDR2 YNNKEL (reference sequence).

The chain couples TRBV20-1 to TRBJ2-3; no definite D call. CDR1 and CDR2 (germline): DFQATT, SNEGSKA (reference sequence). V was cut by 3 bases and J by 6 bases, with 7 bases left in between. The CDR3 runs 11 residues. CDR3 in DNA: TGCAGTGCTAGTGGGTGGGATACGCAGTATTTT. Its translation: CSASGWDTQYF.

This chain links TRBV7-9 with TRBJ1-6; D not certain. The CDR3 consists of 14 residues. Trimming left V 1 base short and J 4 bases short, with 5 bases between. The germline gives CDR1 SEHNR, CDR2 FQNEAQ (reference sequence). The CDR3 is CASSLVQYNSPLHF. The DNA for the CDR3 is TGTGCCAGCAGCTTAGTTCAGTATAATTCACCCCTCCACTTT.

The chain couples TRBV3-1 (or the pseudogene TRBV3-2) to TRBJ2-1, with 11 bases matching TRBD2. The length of the CDR3 is 16 residues. V trimming: 4 bases; J trimming: 2 bases; junction bases outside the gene matches: 4. CDR1 is LGHDT and CDR2 is YNNKEL in the germline V gene (reference sequence). The CDR3 DNA follows: TGTGCCAGCAGCCCCGGGACTAGCGGACCCTACAATGAGCAGTTCTTC. As protein: CASSPGTSGPYNEQFF.

This clone came up a few times. This chain connects TRBV4-2 to TRBJ2-3, with D tentatively TRBD1 or TRBD2 (5 bases each). V was shortened by 4 bases and J by 9 bases, with 14 bases between the two germline ends. There are 13 residues in the CDR3. The germline V gene has CDR1 LGHNA and CDR2 YNFKEQ. The CDR3 region has the DNA TGTGCCAGCAGCCGTGGAAGGGACGAGACGCAGTATTTT. Translating gives CASSRGRDETQYF.